Below, 2 T cell receptor beta chains from the same sample are listed, as sequenced in a study of Graves' ophthalmopathy and Graves' hyperthyroidism. Beta-chain TCR CDR3 regions were amplified from RNA transcripts. First-round RT-PCR used HTBI primers; second-round multiplex PCR followed. One entry per CDR3 protein, called by TCRdb with MiXCR from the multiplex PCR reads. The sample includes over 650,000 distinct CDR3 sequences, roughly two fifths seen only once; the top ten take 3% to 4%. The sequenced material came from peripheral blood. Receptor source: an adult man with Graves' ophthalmopathy.

This clonotype was detected many times. The rearrangement links TRBV25-1 to TRBJ1-3; the D gene is possibly TRBD1 (5 bases). CDR3 length: 15 residues. V gave up 0 bases and J gave up 0 bases, with 6 bases separating them. Germline CDR1 and CDR2: MGHDK and SYGVNS. The CDR3: CASSEYGGSGNTIYF. The CDR3 DNA is TGTGCCAGCAGTGAATATGGGGGCTCTGGAAACACCATATATTTT.

This clonotype has a handful of counts. V usage is TRBV4-1 and J usage is TRBJ1-4; D is unresolved. Germline CDR1 reads MGHRA; CDR2 reads YSYEKL. This CDR3 is 13 amino acids long. V was trimmed by 0 bases and J by 7 bases, leaving 6 bases between them. DNA of the CDR3: TGCGCCAGCAGCCAAGATTTAGTTGAAAAACTGTTTTTT. Translating gives CASSQDLVEKLFF.